One and the same sample provided the 17 T cell receptor beta chains below, sequenced in a study of control samples from healthy donors and cancer patients. Profiled with immunoSEQ multiplex PCR; TCRdb holds only in-frame clones, not every one. The data show about 110,000 clones, 75% to 95% seen once. Input material: blood. The receptors originated from a human donor in good health. The donor label of this sample is uncertain.

The CDR3 here is CASSPGTPRTARPGNTIYF. The CDR3 DNA follows: TGTGCCAGCTCCCCAGGAACCCCTAGGACCGCGCGACCTGGAAACACCATATATTTT. J is TRBJ1-3 and V is TRBV18; D gene uncertain. CDR1 is KGHSH, CDR2 LQKENI, per germline. This CDR3 comprises 19 residues. Trimming shortened V by 6 bases and J by 2 bases, and 26 bases separated the two germline ends.

This clone was detected only once. The gene calls are TRBV3-1 (or the pseudogene TRBV3-2) and TRBJ1-2; no definite D call. CDR3 length: 12 amino acids. Trimming stripped 0 bases from V and 7 bases from J, with 6 bases between. Germline loops: CDR1 LGHDT, CDR2 YNNKEL (reference sequence). The CDR3 DNA follows: TGTGCCAGCAGCCAAGATGGGATTGGCTACACCTTC. Its translation: CASSQDGIGYTF.

The chain uses TRBV24-1 and TRBJ1-5; the D is unclear. Between the trimmed V and J ends, which lost 3 bases and 5 bases, there was a span of 7 bases. This CDR3 comprises 13 residues. The V gene's germline CDR1 is KGHDR and CDR2 SFDVKD. CDR3 sequence: CATSDMRDQPQHF. CDR3 coding DNA: TGTGCCACCAGTGATATGCGAGATCAGCCCCAGCATTTT.

A single count supports this clone. This chain connects TRBV5-1 to TRBJ2-7; D uncertain. The CDR3 contains 11 residues. Between the trimmed V and J ends, which lost 4 bases and 2 bases, there was a span of 4 bases. From germline, CDR1 is SGHRS and CDR2 YFSETQ. CDR3 in amino acids: CASSGTYEQYF. The CDR3 DNA reads as TGCGCCAGCAGCGGGACCTACGAGCAGTACTTC. Full variable domain (missing parts from reference TRBV5-1 and TRBJ2-7): KAGVTQTPRYLIKTRGQQVTLSCSPISGHRSVSWYQQTPGQGLQFLFEYFSETQRNKGNFPGRFSGRQFSNSRSEMNVSTLELGDSALYLCASSGTYEQYFGPGTRLTVT.

The V and J genes are TRBV18 and TRBJ1-4; D call uncertain. Germline values: CDR1 KGHSH, CDR2 LQKENI. V lost 1 base and J lost 1, with 13 bases in between. The CDR3 is 17 residues long. CDR3 sequence reads: CASSPLGLGVTNEKLFF. CDR3 DNA sequence: TGTGCCAGCTCACCACTTGGTCTTGGGGTAACTAATGAAAAACTGTTTTTT.

CDR3 loop: CASSPEVGSPLHF. Written as DNA, the CDR3 is TGTGCCAGCAGTCCAGAAGTGGGGTCACCCCTCCACTTT. The genes are TRBV6-6 and TRBJ1-6; D not certain. The length of the CDR3 is 13 residues. Looked up from germline, CDR1 is MNHNY and CDR2 is SVGAGI (reference sequence). The ends were cut back, 5 bases at V and 10 bases at J, with 12 bases in the middle.

The gene calls are TRBV7-9 and TRBJ2-3; 8 bases line up with TRBD1. CDR3 size: 14 residues. V lost 5 bases, J lost 3 bases, and 4 bases stayed unmatched. CDR1 and CDR2 from the germline V gene are SEHNR and FQNEAQ (reference sequence). CDR3 region: CASSQRQGTDTQYF. As DNA, the CDR3 is TGTGCCAGCAGCCAAAGACAGGGGACAGATACGCAGTATTTT.

The J gene is TRBJ1-6, the V gene TRBV18, with D perhaps matching TRBD1 (5 bases). The V gene's germline CDR1 is KGHSH and CDR2 LQKENI. Trimming cost V 4 bases and J 5 bases, with 12 bases left between them. The CDR3 loop spans 15 amino acids. This CDR3 reads CASSLQGRDNSPLHF. In DNA, the CDR3 is TGTGCCAGCTCACTCCAGGGAAGGGATAATTCACCCCTCCACTTT. Using reference TRBV18 and TRBJ1-6 for the parts outside the CDR3, the full variable domain is NAGVMQNPRHLVRRRGQEARLRCSPMKGHSHVYWYRQLPEEGLKFMVYLQKENIIDESGMPKERFSAEFPKEGPSILRIQQVVRGDSAAYFCASSLQGRDNSPLHFGNGTRLTVT.

This sequence joins TRBV6-6 and TRBJ1-6, with 8 bases identical to TRBD1. V was clipped by 2 bases and J by 8 bases; unmatched bases: 5. The germline CDR1 and CDR2 sequences are MNHNY and SVGAGI (reference sequence). The CDR3 extends over 15 amino acids. The CDR3 sequence is CASSYRQGMDSPLHF. In nucleotides, the CDR3 is TGTGCCAGCAGTTACAGACAGGGGATGGATTCACCCCTCCACTTT.

The chain uses TRBV6-5 and TRBJ2-7; D unresolved. The germline V gene has CDR1 MNHEY and CDR2 SVGAGI. The CDR3 runs 12 residues. The germline V and J ends were trimmed by 8 bases and 1 base, with 9 bases remaining between them. The CDR3 bases are TGTGCCAGCCTAGACGGATCCTACGAGCAGTACGTC. As protein: CASLDGSYEQYV.

The J gene is TRBJ2-3, the V gene TRBV3-1 (or the pseudogene TRBV3-2), with D perhaps matching TRBD1 (6 bases). The CDR3 is made up of 15 amino acids. CDR1 and CDR2 (germline): LGHDT, YNNKEL (reference sequence). V was shortened by 2 bases and J by 0 bases, with 9 bases between the two germline ends. DNA for the CDR3: TGTGCCAGCAGCCAAAGACAGGTTAGCACAGATACGCAGTATTTT. Translated, it gives CASSQRQVSTDTQYF.

The chain joins TRBV6-5 to TRBJ1-2, with TRBD1 as a possible D gene (6 bases). Per germline, CDR1 MNHEY and CDR2 SVGAGI. This CDR3 comprises 13 residues. V shed 6 bases and J shed 4 bases, with 12 bases lying between them. The CDR3 DNA follows: TGTGCCAGCAGAAAGAGGGGGGGCTATGGCTACACCTTC. This codes for CASRKRGGYGYTF.

Details on this clone: The sample holds other DNA sequences that translate to the same CDR3. The CDR3 bases are TGTGCCAGCTCACCAGGCGCCACTAATGAAAAACTGTTTTTT. This translates into CASSPGATNEKLFF. V gene TRBV18 combines with J gene TRBJ1-4; unclear D gene. V was clipped by 2 bases and J by 2 bases, with 6 bases between them. Germline V gene data show CDR1 as KGHSH and CDR2 as LQKENI. The CDR3 extends over 14 amino acids.

The chain employs TRBV6-2 or TRBV6-3 and TRBJ2-1; 7 bases align to TRBD1. Germline V gives CDR1 MNHEY, CDR2 SVGEGT. Germline trimming cut 2 bases from V and 4 bases from J; bases unmatched to any gene: 8. The CDR3 runs 16 residues. CDR3: CASSYQGVGVYNEQFF. The DNA of the CDR3 is TGTGCCAGCAGTTACCAGGGGGTAGGGGTATACAATGAGCAGTTCTTC.

The rearrangement joins TRBV3-1 (or the pseudogene TRBV3-2) to TRBJ1-2; D unclear. V shed 2 bases and J shed 7 bases, with 5 bases lying between them. Germline V gene data show CDR1 as LGHDT and CDR2 as YNNKEL (reference sequence). This CDR3 has 11 residues. The CDR3 is CASSQSGGYTF. The CDR3 DNA sequence: TGTGCCAGCAGCCAATCTGGTGGCTACACCTTC.

The chain recombines TRBV2 with TRBJ1-5; weak D call: TRBD1 (6 bases). The CDR3 totals 16 residues. Between the trimmed V and J ends, which lost 4 bases and 1 base, there was a span of 14 bases. Germline-derived CDR1 and CDR2 are SNHLY and FYNNEI. DNA for the CDR3: TGTGCCAGCAGTGGCGGGGGGGCGCGAAGCAATCAGCCCCAGCATTTT. Translating gives CASSGGGARSNQPQHF.

The chain carries TRBV18 and TRBJ1-1, with D maybe TRBD1 (5 bases). The CDR3 spans 14 residues. V was trimmed by 6 bases and J by 6 bases, leaving 17 bases between them. CDR1 and CDR2 (germline): KGHSH, LQKENI. This CDR3 is CASSTQSRESEAFF. The CDR3, as DNA: TGTGCCAGCTCGACCCAATCCAGGGAATCTGAAGCTTTCTTT.